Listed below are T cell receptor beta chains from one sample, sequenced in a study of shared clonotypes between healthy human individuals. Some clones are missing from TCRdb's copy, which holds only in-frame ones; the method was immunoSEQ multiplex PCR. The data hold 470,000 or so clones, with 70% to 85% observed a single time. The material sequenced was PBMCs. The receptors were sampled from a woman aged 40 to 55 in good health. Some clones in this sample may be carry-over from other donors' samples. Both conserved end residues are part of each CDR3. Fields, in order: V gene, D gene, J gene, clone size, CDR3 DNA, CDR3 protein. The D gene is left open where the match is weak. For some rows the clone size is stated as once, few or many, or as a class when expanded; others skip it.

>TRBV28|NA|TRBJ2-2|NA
TGTGCCAGCAATCCGGGGATTGGGGAGCTGTTTTTT
CASNPGIGELFF
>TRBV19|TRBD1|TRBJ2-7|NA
TGTGCCAGTTGTAAACAGGGGGTAAAATCCTACGAGCAGTACTTC
CASCKQGVKSYEQYF
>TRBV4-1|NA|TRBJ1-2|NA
TGCGCCAGCAGCCAAGTAGGAGTTTATGGCTACACCTTC
CASSQVGVYGYTF
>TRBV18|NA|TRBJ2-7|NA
TGTGCCAGCTCACCATTCGGTGGCGAGCAGTACTTC
CASSPFGGEQYF
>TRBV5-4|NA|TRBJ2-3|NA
TGTGCCAGCAGCTTGGAATTAGGATCAGATACGCAGTATTTT
CASSLELGSDTQYF
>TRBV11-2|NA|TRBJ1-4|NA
TGTGCCAGCAGCTTACTACAGGGTGGCGAAAAACTGTTTTTT
CASSLLQGGEKLFF
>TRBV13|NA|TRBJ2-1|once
TGTGCCAGCAGCTCCCTCGGTACAGGACTATACAATGAGCAGTTCTTC
CASSSLGTGLYNEQFF
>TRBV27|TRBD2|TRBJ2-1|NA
TGTGCCAGCAGTCCCCTAGCGGTGAGCTCCTACAATGAGCAGTTCTTC
CASSPLAVSSYNEQFF
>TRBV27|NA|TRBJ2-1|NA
TGTGCCAGCGCCGAGGGGACCTACAATGAGCAGTTCTTC
CASAEGTYNEQFF
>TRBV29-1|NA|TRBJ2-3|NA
TGCAGCGTTTCCCCGGACCAAGGGAATACGCAGTATTTT
CSVSPDQGNTQYF